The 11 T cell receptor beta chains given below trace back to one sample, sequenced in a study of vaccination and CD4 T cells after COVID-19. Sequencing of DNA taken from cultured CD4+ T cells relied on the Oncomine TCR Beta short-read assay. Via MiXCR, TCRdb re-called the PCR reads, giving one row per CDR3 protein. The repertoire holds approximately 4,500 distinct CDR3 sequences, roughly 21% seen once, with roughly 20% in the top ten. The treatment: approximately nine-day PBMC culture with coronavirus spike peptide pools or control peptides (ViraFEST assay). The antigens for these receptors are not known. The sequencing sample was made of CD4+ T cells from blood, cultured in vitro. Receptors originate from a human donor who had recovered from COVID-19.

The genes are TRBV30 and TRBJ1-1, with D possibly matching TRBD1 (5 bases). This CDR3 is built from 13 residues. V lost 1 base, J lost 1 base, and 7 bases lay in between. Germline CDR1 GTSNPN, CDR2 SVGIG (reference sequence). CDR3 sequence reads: CAWSAGQNTEAFF. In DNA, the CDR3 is TGTGCCTGGAGTGCAGGGCAGAACACTGAAGCTTTCTTT.

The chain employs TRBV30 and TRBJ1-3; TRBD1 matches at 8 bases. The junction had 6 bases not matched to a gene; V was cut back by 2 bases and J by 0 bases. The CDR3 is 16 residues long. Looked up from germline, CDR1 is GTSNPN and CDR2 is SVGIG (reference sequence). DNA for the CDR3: TGTGCCTGGAGTATCCGACAGGGGAACTCTGGAAACACCATATATTTT. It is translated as CAWSIRQGNSGNTIYF.

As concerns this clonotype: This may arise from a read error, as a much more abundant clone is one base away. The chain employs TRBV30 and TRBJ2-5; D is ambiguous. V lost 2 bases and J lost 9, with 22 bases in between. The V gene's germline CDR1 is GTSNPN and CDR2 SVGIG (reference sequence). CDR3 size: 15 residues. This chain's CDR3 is CAWSIGGTSIRAQYF. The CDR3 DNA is TGTGCCTGGAGTATAGGTGGCACGTCCATAAGGGCCCAGTACTTC.

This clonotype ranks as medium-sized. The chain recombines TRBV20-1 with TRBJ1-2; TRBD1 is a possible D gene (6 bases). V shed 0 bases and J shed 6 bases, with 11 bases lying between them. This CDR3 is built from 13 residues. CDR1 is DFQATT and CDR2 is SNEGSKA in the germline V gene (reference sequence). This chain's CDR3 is CSAREGRGDGYTF. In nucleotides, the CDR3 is TGCAGTGCTAGAGAAGGGAGGGGGGATGGCTACACCTTC.

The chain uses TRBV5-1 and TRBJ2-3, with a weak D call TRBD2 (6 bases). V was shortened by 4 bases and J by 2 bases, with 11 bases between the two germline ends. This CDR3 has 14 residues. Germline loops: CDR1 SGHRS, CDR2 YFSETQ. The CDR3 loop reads CASSPLLATDTQYF. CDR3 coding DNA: TGCGCCAGCAGCCCCCTACTAGCCACAGATACGCAGTATTTT.

The CDR3 sequence: CSGGKTSGDNEQFF. The CDR3 region has the DNA TGCAGCGGGGGGAAGACTAGCGGGGACAATGAGCAGTTCTTC. The gene calls are TRBV20-1 and TRBJ2-1; TRBD2 matches at 11 bases. There are 14 residues in the CDR3. Germline V CDR1 and CDR2: DFQATT, SNEGSKA (reference sequence).

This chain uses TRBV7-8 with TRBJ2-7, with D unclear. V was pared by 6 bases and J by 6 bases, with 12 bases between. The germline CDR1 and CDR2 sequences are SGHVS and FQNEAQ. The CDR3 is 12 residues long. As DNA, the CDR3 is TGTGCCAGCAGTACCTCGGTTGGCGAGCAGTACTTC. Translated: CASSTSVGEQYF.

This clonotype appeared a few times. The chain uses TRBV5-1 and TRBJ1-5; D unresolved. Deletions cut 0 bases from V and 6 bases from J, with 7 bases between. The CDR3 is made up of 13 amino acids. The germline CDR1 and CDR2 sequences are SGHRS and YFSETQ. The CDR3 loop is CASSLEEGQPQHF. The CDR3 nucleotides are TGCGCCAGCAGCTTGGAGGAGGGTCAGCCCCAGCATTTT.

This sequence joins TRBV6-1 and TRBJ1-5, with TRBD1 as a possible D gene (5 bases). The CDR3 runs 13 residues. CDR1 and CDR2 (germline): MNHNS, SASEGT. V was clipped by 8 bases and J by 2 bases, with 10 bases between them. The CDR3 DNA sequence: TGTGCCAGCTACGGGGGTGGCAATCAGCCCCAGCATTTT. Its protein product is CASYGGGNQPQHF.

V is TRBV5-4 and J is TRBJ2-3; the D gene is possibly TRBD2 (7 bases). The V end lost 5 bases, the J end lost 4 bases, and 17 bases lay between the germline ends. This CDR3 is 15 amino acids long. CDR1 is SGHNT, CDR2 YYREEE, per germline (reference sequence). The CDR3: CASREGGGLADTQYF. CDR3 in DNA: TGTGCCAGCAGGGAAGGGGGGGGCCTGGCAGATACGCAGTATTTT.

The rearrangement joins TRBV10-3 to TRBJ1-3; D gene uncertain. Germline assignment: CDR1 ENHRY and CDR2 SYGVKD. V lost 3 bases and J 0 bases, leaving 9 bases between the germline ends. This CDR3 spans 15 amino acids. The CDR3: CAISDSFRSGNTIYF. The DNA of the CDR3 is TGTGCCATCAGTGACAGCTTTCGCTCTGGAAACACCATATATTTT.